These T cell receptor beta chains were read from a single sample in a study of shared clonotypes between healthy human individuals. The protocol was immunoSEQ multiplex PCR, while the TCRdb copy is restricted to in-frame clones and leaves out a portion. The table shows 520,000 or so clones, with 70% to 80% occurring only once. The sample comprised PBMCs. The receptors originated from a woman aged 40-49 years in good health. Some clones in this sample may be carry-over from other donors' samples. Both conserved end residues are part of each CDR3. Fields, in order: V gene, clone size, J gene, CDR3 length, D gene, CDR3 protein, CDR3 DNA. A D gene is named only where the DNA matches it firmly. Size tells how often a clone was seen (once, few, many) or the class of an expanded clone, and some rows leave it out.

v_gene: TRBV2; abundance: -; j_gene: TRBJ2-1; len: 12; d_gene: -; CDR3aa: CASSETDNEQFF; CDR3nt: TGTGCCAGCAGTGAAACAGACAATGAGCAGTTCTTC
v_gene: TRBV6-4; abundance: once; j_gene: TRBJ1-5; len: 14; d_gene: -; CDR3aa: CASTPQGLNQPQHF; CDR3nt: TGTGCCAGCACCCCCCAGGGGCTCAATCAGCCCCAGCATTTT
v_gene: TRBV7-9; abundance: -; j_gene: TRBJ1-1; len: 12; d_gene: -; CDR3aa: CASSLSNTEAFF; CDR3nt: TGTGCCAGCAGCTTATCGAACACTGAAGCTTTCTTT
v_gene: TRBV11-2; abundance: -; j_gene: TRBJ2-7; len: 16; d_gene: TRBD2; CDR3aa: CASSPHRKRESFEQYF; CDR3nt: TGTGCCAGCAGCCCCCACCGGAAGCGGGAGAGTTTCGAGCAGTACTTC
v_gene: TRBV7-9; abundance: few; j_gene: TRBJ2-7; len: 15; d_gene: TRBD2; CDR3aa: CASTLGGLAGEGQYF; CDR3nt: TGTGCCAGCACCCTAGGGGGACTAGCGGGAGAAGGGCAGTACTTC
v_gene: TRBV19; abundance: once; j_gene: TRBJ1-4; len: 16; d_gene: -; CDR3aa: CASSGGTEATNEKLFF; CDR3nt: TGTGCCAGTAGTGGAGGGACTGAGGCAACTAATGAAAAACTGTTTTTT
v_gene: TRBV4-2; abundance: -; j_gene: TRBJ1-2; len: 16; d_gene: TRBD1; CDR3aa: CASSQDRGQGVYGYTF; CDR3nt: TGTGCCAGCAGCCAAGATAGGGGACAGGGGGTCTATGGCTACACCTTC
v_gene: TRBV30; abundance: -; j_gene: TRBJ1-6; len: 16; d_gene: -; CDR3aa: CAWRGNTEAYNSPLHF; CDR3nt: TGTGCCTGGAGGGGCAACACGGAGGCCTATAATTCACCCCTCCACTTT
v_gene: TRBV10-1; abundance: -; j_gene: TRBJ2-1; len: 16; d_gene: TRBD2; CDR3aa: CASSESSSGSLNEQFF; CDR3nt: TGCGCCAGCAGTGAGTCCTCTAGCGGGAGTTTAAATGAGCAGTTCTTC
v_gene: TRBV7-8; abundance: -; j_gene: TRBJ1-2; len: 14; d_gene: -; CDR3aa: CASSLGVGYYGYTF; CDR3nt: TGTGCCAGCAGCTTAGGGGTGGGGTACTATGGCTACACCTTC
v_gene: TRBV7-2; abundance: -; j_gene: TRBJ2-7; len: 14; d_gene: TRBD1; CDR3aa: CASSPRQGGYEQYF; CDR3nt: TGTGCCAGCAGCCCTCGACAGGGCGGCTACGAGCAGTACTTC
v_gene: TRBV11-3; abundance: -; j_gene: TRBJ2-3; len: 16; d_gene: TRBD2; CDR3aa: CASSTAGDRFTDTQYF; CDR3nt: TGTGCCAGCAGCACCGCGGGGGACCGCTTCACAGATACGCAGTATTTT
v_gene: TRBV5-1; abundance: -; j_gene: TRBJ2-2; len: 14; d_gene: TRBD2; CDR3aa: CASSLALAGGELFF; CDR3nt: TGCGCCAGCAGCTTGGCCCTAGCGGGCGGGGAGCTGTTTTTT
v_gene: TRBV4-2; abundance: -; j_gene: TRBJ2-5; len: 13; d_gene: -; CDR3aa: CASSQVRRETQYF; CDR3nt: TGTGCCAGCAGCCAAGTCCGGCGGGAGACCCAGTACTTC
v_gene: TRBV10-2; abundance: few; j_gene: TRBJ2-7; len: 20; d_gene: TRBD2; CDR3aa: CASSESPLVEGLASSYEQYF; CDR3nt: TGCGCCAGCAGTGAGTCCCCTTTAGTTGAGGGACTAGCGAGCTCCTACGAGCAGTACTTC
v_gene: TRBV29-1; abundance: -; j_gene: TRBJ2-3; len: 12; d_gene: -; CDR3aa: CSVPTSLATQYF; CDR3nt: TGCAGCGTGCCTACTAGTTTGGCTACGCAGTATTTT
v_gene: TRBV27; abundance: -; j_gene: TRBJ2-7; len: 11; d_gene: -; CDR3aa: CASWSGDEQYF; CDR3nt: TGTGCCAGCTGGTCCGGAGACGAGCAGTACTTC
v_gene: TRBV6-1; abundance: -; j_gene: TRBJ1-5; len: 14; d_gene: -; CDR3aa: CASSYDRFNQPQHF; CDR3nt: TGTGCCAGCAGTTATGACAGATTCAATCAGCCCCAGCATTTT
v_gene: TRBV20-1; abundance: -; j_gene: TRBJ1-4; len: 11; d_gene: -; CDR3aa: CSTVTNEKLFF; CDR3nt: TGCAGCACAGTAACTAATGAAAAACTGTTTTTT
v_gene: TRBV29-1; abundance: -; j_gene: TRBJ2-3; len: 14; d_gene: -; CDR3aa: CSVTPGVGADTQYF; CDR3nt: TGCAGCGTTACCCCGGGGGTGGGCGCAGATACGCAGTATTTT
v_gene: TRBV28; abundance: -; j_gene: TRBJ1-3; len: 16; d_gene: -; CDR3aa: CATLRGLGSSGNTIYF; CDR3nt: TGTGCCACCCTGAGGGGGTTGGGAAGTTCTGGAAACACCATATATTTT
v_gene: TRBV19; abundance: -; j_gene: TRBJ2-3; len: 13; d_gene: -; CDR3aa: CATGTGRTDTQYF; CDR3nt: TGTGCCACCGGCACTGGACGCACAGATACGCAGTATTTT
v_gene: TRBV7-9; abundance: -; j_gene: TRBJ2-5; len: 16; d_gene: -; CDR3aa: CASSLGIPKYQETQYF; CDR3nt: TGTGCCAGCAGCTTAGGAATCCCCAAGTACCAAGAGACCCAGTACTTC
v_gene: TRBV14; abundance: -; j_gene: TRBJ1-4; len: 18; d_gene: TRBD1; CDR3aa: CASSQEFYTGQGDEKLFF; CDR3nt: TGTGCCAGCAGCCAGGAGTTTTACACGGGACAGGGGGATGAAAAACTGTTTTTT
v_gene: TRBV2; abundance: -; j_gene: TRBJ2-5; len: 12; d_gene: -; CDR3aa: CASSGGGETQYF; CDR3nt: TGTGCCAGCAGCGGGGGCGGAGAGACCCAGTACTTC
v_gene: TRBV4-3; abundance: -; j_gene: TRBJ2-3; len: 16; d_gene: -; CDR3aa: CASSQNGQVSTDTQYF; CDR3nt: TGCGCCAGCAGCCAGAACGGACAAGTGAGCACAGATACGCAGTATTTT
v_gene: TRBV11-2; abundance: -; j_gene: TRBJ1-2; len: 14; d_gene: -; CDR3aa: CASSLLRGEDGYTF; CDR3nt: TGTGCCAGCAGCTTATTGAGGGGAGAGGATGGCTACACCTTC
v_gene: TRBV28; abundance: -; j_gene: TRBJ2-3; len: 12; d_gene: -; CDR3aa: CATEAYTDTQYF; CDR3nt: TGTGCCACGGAGGCCTACACAGATACGCAGTATTTT
v_gene: TRBV5-6; abundance: -; j_gene: TRBJ1-1; len: 14; d_gene: -; CDR3aa: CASSLAGVFAEAFF; CDR3nt: TGTGCCAGCAGCTTGGCTGGGGTGTTCGCTGAAGCTTTCTTT
v_gene: TRBV28; abundance: -; j_gene: TRBJ2-3; len: 15; d_gene: -; CDR3aa: CASRRSGAGTDTQYF; CDR3nt: TGTGCCAGCAGACGATCGGGCGCTGGCACAGATACGCAGTATTTT
v_gene: TRBV9; abundance: -; j_gene: TRBJ2-7; len: 15; d_gene: TRBD2; CDR3aa: CASSVGLAGTYEQYF; CDR3nt: TGTGCCAGCAGCGTAGGACTAGCGGGAACATACGAGCAGTACTTC
v_gene: TRBV5-1; abundance: -; j_gene: TRBJ2-7; len: 15; d_gene: TRBD2; CDR3aa: CASSNPGLDNGEQYF; CDR3nt: TGCGCCAGCAGTAACCCGGGACTAGACAACGGCGAGCAGTACTTC
v_gene: TRBV5-6; abundance: -; j_gene: TRBJ2-5; len: 15; d_gene: TRBD1; CDR3aa: CASRLSPTGLETQYF; CDR3nt: TGTGCCAGCAGATTATCGCCGACAGGGCTAGAGACCCAGTACTTC
v_gene: TRBV11-2; abundance: -; j_gene: TRBJ2-2; len: 14; d_gene: -; CDR3aa: CASSYLGKSGELFF; CDR3nt: TGTGCCAGCAGCTACCTAGGGAAATCCGGGGAGCTGTTTTTT
v_gene: TRBV6-1; abundance: -; j_gene: TRBJ1-1; len: 13; d_gene: TRBD1; CDR3aa: CASATGLNTEAFF; CDR3nt: TGTGCCAGTGCGACAGGGCTGAACACTGAAGCTTTCTTT
v_gene: TRBV6-1; abundance: -; j_gene: TRBJ2-7; len: 14; d_gene: TRBD2; CDR3aa: CASSAAGGPYEQYF; CDR3nt: TGTGCCAGCAGTGCAGCGGGAGGCCCCTACGAGCAGTACTTC
v_gene: TRBV27; abundance: -; j_gene: TRBJ2-2; len: 17; d_gene: -; CDR3aa: CASSLVNSAYNTGELFF; CDR3nt: TGTGCCAGCAGTTTGGTGAATTCGGCTTATAACACCGGGGAGCTGTTTTTT
v_gene: TRBV6-6; abundance: -; j_gene: TRBJ2-5; len: 15; d_gene: -; CDR3aa: CASSYSRRAGETQYF; CDR3nt: TGTGCCAGCAGTTACTCGAGGCGAGCGGGAGAGACCCAGTACTTC
v_gene: TRBV7-9; abundance: -; j_gene: TRBJ2-5; len: 11; d_gene: -; CDR3aa: CASSLRGTQYF; CDR3nt: TGTGCCAGCAGCTTAAGAGGGACCCAGTACTTC
v_gene: TRBV6-6; abundance: -; j_gene: TRBJ2-1; len: 14; d_gene: -; CDR3aa: CASRRPSSYNEQFF; CDR3nt: TGTGCCAGCAGGCGACCGAGCTCCTACAATGAGCAGTTCTTC
v_gene: TRBV11-3; abundance: -; j_gene: TRBJ2-1; len: 15; d_gene: TRBD2; CDR3aa: CASSPGLASYNEQFF; CDR3nt: TGTGCCAGCAGCCCCGGACTAGCGAGTTACAATGAGCAGTTCTTC
v_gene: TRBV6-5; abundance: -; j_gene: TRBJ1-1; len: 13; d_gene: -; CDR3aa: CASSYSGSTEAFF; CDR3nt: TGTGCCAGCAGTTACTCTGGGAGCACTGAAGCTTTCTTT
v_gene: TRBV11-2; abundance: -; j_gene: TRBJ2-7; len: 15; d_gene: TRBD2; CDR3aa: CASSLFASGRWEQYF; CDR3nt: TGTGCCAGCAGCTTATTTGCCAGCGGGAGGTGGGAGCAGTACTTC
v_gene: TRBV18; abundance: -; j_gene: TRBJ2-1; len: 16; d_gene: TRBD1; CDR3aa: CASSPPQGGTANEQFF; CDR3nt: TGTGCCAGCTCACCGCCACAGGGGGGAACAGCAAATGAGCAGTTCTTC
v_gene: TRBV5-6; abundance: -; j_gene: TRBJ2-3; len: 14; d_gene: -; CDR3aa: CASSLSRHTDTQYF; CDR3nt: TGTGCCAGCAGCTTGAGCAGGCACACAGATACGCAGTATTTT
v_gene: TRBV30; abundance: -; j_gene: TRBJ2-1; len: 12; d_gene: TRBD2; CDR3aa: CAWGGLAGVQFF; CDR3nt: TGTGCCTGGGGGGGACTAGCGGGAGTGCAGTTCTTC
v_gene: TRBV7-3; abundance: -; j_gene: TRBJ2-1; len: 16; d_gene: TRBD1; CDR3aa: CASSLVGTGGDNEQFF; CDR3nt: TGTGCCAGCAGCTTAGTCGGGACAGGGGGTGACAATGAGCAGTTCTTC
v_gene: TRBV19; abundance: -; j_gene: TRBJ1-4; len: 15; d_gene: TRBD1; CDR3aa: CASNAWDSRDEKLFF; CDR3nt: TGTGCCAGTAACGCCTGGGACAGTAGGGATGAAAAACTGTTTTTT
v_gene: TRBV2; abundance: -; j_gene: TRBJ2-2; len: 13; d_gene: TRBD2; CDR3aa: CASSERETGELFF; CDR3nt: TGTGCCAGCAGTGAGCGGGAGACCGGGGAGCTGTTTTTT
v_gene: TRBV6-6; abundance: -; j_gene: TRBJ2-3; len: 14; d_gene: -; CDR3aa: CASSVGVGTDTQYF; CDR3nt: TGTGCCAGCAGCGTCGGGGTGGGCACAGATACGCAGTATTTT
v_gene: TRBV18; abundance: -; j_gene: TRBJ2-2; len: 14; d_gene: -; CDR3aa: CASSPRLATGELFF; CDR3nt: TGTGCCAGCTCACCCCGTCTGGCCACCGGGGAGCTGTTTTTT
v_gene: TRBV5-1; abundance: -; j_gene: TRBJ2-2; len: 13; d_gene: -; CDR3aa: CASSQTGTGELFF; CDR3nt: TGCGCCTCCTCACAAACGGGCACCGGGGAGCTGTTTTTT
v_gene: TRBV7-3; abundance: few; j_gene: TRBJ1-2; len: 15; d_gene: TRBD1; CDR3aa: CASSLGQPQNYGYTF; CDR3nt: TGTGCCAGCAGCTTGGGACAGCCCCAAAACTATGGCTACACCTTC
v_gene: TRBV7-9; abundance: -; j_gene: TRBJ2-7; len: 15; d_gene: TRBD1; CDR3aa: CASSYRTGTTYEQYF; CDR3nt: TGTGCCAGCAGCTACCGGACAGGAACCACCTACGAGCAGTACTTC
v_gene: TRBV28; abundance: once; j_gene: TRBJ2-3; len: 13; d_gene: -; CDR3aa: CASSLPSVDTQYF; CDR3nt: TGTGCCAGCAGTTTACCCTCTGTAGATACGCAGTATTTT
v_gene: TRBV29-1; abundance: many; j_gene: TRBJ2-3; len: 16; d_gene: TRBD1; CDR3aa: CSVEALGTGGTDTQYF; CDR3nt: TGCAGCGTTGAAGCACTGGGGACAGGCGGCACAGATACGCAGTATTTT
v_gene: TRBV11-2; abundance: -; j_gene: TRBJ2-1; len: 14; d_gene: -; CDR3aa: CASSLSGSLNEQFF; CDR3nt: TGTGCCAGCAGCTTATCGGGCAGCCTCAATGAGCAGTTCTTC
v_gene: TRBV11-2; abundance: -; j_gene: TRBJ2-7; len: 14; d_gene: -; CDR3aa: CASSFERYSYEQYF; CDR3nt: TGTGCCAGCAGCTTTGAGCGGTACTCCTACGAGCAGTACTTC
v_gene: TRBV25-1; abundance: -; j_gene: TRBJ2-3; len: 15; d_gene: -; CDR3aa: CASSVGGAITDTQYF; CDR3nt: TGTGCCAGCAGTGTTGGAGGGGCCATCACAGATACGCAGTATTTT
v_gene: TRBV7-8; abundance: -; j_gene: TRBJ1-5; len: 13; d_gene: -; CDR3aa: CASSLREDRPQHF; CDR3nt: TGTGCCAGCAGCTTGAGAGAGGACAGGCCCCAGCATTTT